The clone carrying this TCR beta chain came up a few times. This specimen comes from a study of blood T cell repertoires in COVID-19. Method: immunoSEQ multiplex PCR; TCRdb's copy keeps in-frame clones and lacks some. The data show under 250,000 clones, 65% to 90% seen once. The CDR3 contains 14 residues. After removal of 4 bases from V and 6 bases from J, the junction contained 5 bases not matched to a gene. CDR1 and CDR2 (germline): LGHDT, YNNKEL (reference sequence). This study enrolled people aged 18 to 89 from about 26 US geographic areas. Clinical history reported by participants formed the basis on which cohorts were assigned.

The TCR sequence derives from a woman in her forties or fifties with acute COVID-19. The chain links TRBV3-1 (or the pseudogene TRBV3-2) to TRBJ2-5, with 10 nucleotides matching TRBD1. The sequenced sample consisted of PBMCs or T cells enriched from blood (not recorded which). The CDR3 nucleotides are TGTGCCAGCAGCCTCGGGACAGGGGCCAAGACCCAGTACTTC. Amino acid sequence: CASSLGTGAKTQYF.